These 11 T cell receptor beta chains share one sample of origin, sequenced in a study of OX40 agonist ivuxolimab in advanced cancers. Profiling relied on immunoSEQ multiplex PCR, and the TCRdb table lists in-frame clones only, not all of them. The table lists about 94,000 clones, around 90% of them singletons, with around 0.28% in the top ten. The sequenced sample was CD4+ or CD8+ T cells sorted from blood, obtained in a trial of the OX40 agonist ivuxolimab. The source of these receptors is an adult with an advanced solid tumor such as melanoma, head and neck, liver or kidney cancer.

The chain recombines TRBV6-1 with TRBJ1-1, with D hard to call. The CDR3 covers 18 residues. Trimming shortened V by 1 base and J by 3 bases, and 21 bases separated the two germline ends. Germline CDR1 and CDR2: MNHNS and SASEGT. The CDR3 DNA sequence: TGTGCCAGCAGTGAAGTTTGGCAGGTCACGGTTCCACACACTGAAGCTTTCTTT. Translation gives CASSEVWQVTVPHTEAFF.

The gene calls are TRBV15 and TRBJ2-1; TRBD1 matches 10 bases. Germline CDR1 is LNHNV and CDR2 is YYDKDF (reference sequence). V trimming: 3 bases; J trimming: 6 bases; junction bases outside the gene matches: 11. CDR3 length: 17 residues. The CDR3 sequence is CATSRGGTGVEGNEQFF. In nucleotides, the CDR3 is TGTGCCACCAGCAGGGGGGGGACAGGGGTGGAGGGCAATGAGCAGTTCTTC.

This chain links TRBV7-2 with TRBJ2-5; D remains unclear. The length of the CDR3 is 12 residues. Looked up from germline, CDR1 is SGHTA and CDR2 is FQGNSA. With 4 bases removed from V and 9 bases from J, the gap between germline ends came to 12 bases. CDR3 bases: TGTGCCAGCAGCTCGGCGCGATGGGCCCAGTACTTC. Protein product: CASSSARWAQYF. Together with reference TRBV7-2 and TRBJ2-5, the CDR3 gives the full variable domain: GAGVSQSPSNKVTEKGKDVELRCDPISGHTALYWYRQSLGQGLEFLIYFQGNSAPDKSGLPSDRFSAERTGGSVSTLTIQRTQQEDSAVYLCASSSARWAQYFGPGTRLLVL.

This rearrangement joins TRBV14 to TRBJ2-1; no reliable D call. V lost 1 base, J lost 1 base, and 11 bases lay in between. The CDR3 has 16 amino acids. Germline CDR1 reads SGHDN; CDR2 reads FVKESK. The CDR3 spells CASSQAGSESYNEQFF. The CDR3, as DNA: TGTGCCAGCAGCCAAGCTGGAAGCGAATCCTACAATGAGCAGTTCTTC.

In its sample, this clone was seen a few times. The chain employs TRBV10-3 and TRBJ1-1, with TRBD1 identical over 9 bases. V dropped 3 bases and J dropped 2; count of bases not matched to a gene: 7. The germline V gene encodes CDR1 ENHRY and CDR2 SYGVKD. The CDR3 extends over 16 amino acids. CDR3 bases: TGTGCCATCAGTGAAACCCCGACAGGGGGAAACACTGAAGCTTTCTTT. Translation: CAISETPTGGNTEAFF.

The chain uses TRBV11-3 and TRBJ2-1; TRBD1 aligns across 11 bases. V was clipped by 4 bases and J by 5 bases; unmatched bases: 4. From germline, CDR1 is SGHNT and CDR2 YENEEA. The CDR3 consists of 15 residues. The CDR3, as DNA: TGTGCCAGCAGCTCGGGGACAGGGGGAAACAATGAGCAGTTCTTC. Protein: CASSSGTGGNNEQFF.

The rearrangement uses TRBV5-1 and TRBJ2-3; D possibly uses TRBD1 or TRBD2 (7 bases each). CDR1 and CDR2 (germline): SGHRS, YFSETQ. The CDR3 has 16 residues. Trimming shortened V by 0 bases and J by 6 bases, and 17 bases separated the two germline ends. DNA of the CDR3: TGCGCCAGCAGCTTGGAGGGAGGGGGCGCGGGCGATACGCAGTATTTT. Protein: CASSLEGGGAGDTQYF.

The chain has TRBV19 and TRBJ1-6, with D hard to call. V was cut by 6 bases and J by 1 base, with 7 bases left in between. In germline, CDR1 is LNHDA, CDR2 SQIVND (reference sequence). This CDR3 has 14 amino acids. As DNA, the CDR3 is TGTGCCAGTAGCGGGTCGTCCTATAATTCACCCCTCCACTTT. Protein product: CASSGSSYNSPLHF.

This rearrangement joins TRBV7-2 to TRBJ2-5, with D maybe TRBD1 (6 bases). Trimming removed 5 bases at V and 6 bases at J, with 19 bases between. In germline, CDR1 is SGHTA, CDR2 FQGNSA. This CDR3 has 15 amino acids. Written as DNA, the CDR3 is TGTGCCAGCAGCCCCTTGGAGGTAGGGGGTAAGACCCAGTACTTC. It specifies CASSPLEVGGKTQYF.

The rearrangement links TRBV6-1 to TRBJ1-1; the D is unclear. Germline CDR1 reads MNHNS; CDR2 reads SASEGT. The CDR3 runs 15 residues. V was cut by 3 bases and J by 1 base, with 12 bases left in between. The CDR3 bases are TGTGCCAGCAGTGAGTTGAAAGCATCGAACACTGAAGCTTTCTTT. Amino acid sequence: CASSELKASNTEAFF.

This chain uses TRBV30 with TRBJ1-1, with 8 bases identical to TRBD1. J was trimmed by 1 base and V by 3 bases; bases with no gene match: 4. Germline lookup yields CDR1 GTSNPN and CDR2 SVGIG (reference sequence). This CDR3 has 14 residues. The CDR3 protein is CAWRYRGANTEAFF. As DNA, the CDR3 is TGTGCCTGGAGGTACAGGGGGGCGAACACTGAAGCTTTCTTT.